Below, 2 T cell receptor beta chains from the same sample are listed, as sequenced in a study of CD8 T cells in ankylosing spondylitis. TCRdb re-called the 5' RACE reads through MiXCR, storing one row per CDR3 protein. The table includes around 250,000 distinct CDR3 sequences, over 8.5% detected once. Sequencing was carried out using blood, either unsorted or a sorted T cell fraction (not recorded which). Every receptor here comes from a male donor with ankylosing spondylitis or in good health (not recorded which).

This clonotype has ten or more counts. The rearrangement joins TRBV29-1 to TRBJ1-5; tentatively, D is TRBD1 (6 bases). This CDR3 contains 14 residues. Per germline, CDR1 SQVTM and CDR2 ANQGSEA. Deletions cut 4 bases from V and 4 bases from J, with 14 bases between. CDR3 coding DNA: TGCAGCGTTGGGGACGGGACACTTAATCAGCCCCAGCATTTT. Translating gives CSVGDGTLNQPQHF.

The table lists this clonotype with many counts. This sequence joins TRBV7-6 and TRBJ1-3; D remains ambiguous. The CDR3 consists of 15 residues. V lost 1 base to trimming and J lost 0 bases, with 7 bases between them. The germline gives CDR1 SGHVS, CDR2 FNYEAQ. CDR3: CASSLETASGNTIYF. CDR3 in DNA: TGTGCCAGCAGCTTAGAGACGGCCTCTGGAAACACCATATATTTT. The full variable domain, completed using reference TRBV7-6 and TRBJ1-3, is GAGVSQSPRYKVTKRGQDVALRCDPISGHVSLYWYRQALGQGPEFLTYFNYEAQQDKSGLPNDRFSAERPEGSISTLTIQRTEQRDSAMYRCASSLETASGNTIYFGEGSWLTVV.